The source of this TCR beta chain is a study of identical twins. As regards this clonotype: The antigen remains unidentified.

V dropped 3 bases and J dropped 6; count of bases not matched to a gene: 7. There are 16 residues in the CDR3. Germline V gene data show CDR1 as LNHNV and CDR2 as YYDKDF (reference sequence). Findings of the study overall: For zero-insertion analyses, partial confounding could come from invariant MAIT and iNKT cells.

Each CDR3 protein gets one entry after TCRdb re-called the 5' RACE reads with MiXCR. The data hold 450,000 to 600,000 distinct CDR3 sequences, with around 20% observed a single time. These data were also reused for a study on yellow fever vaccine responses in identical twins. That report adds: The T cell response to vaccination in identical twins was reportedly partly convergent and partly personalized.

The sequencing input was CD4+ T cells sorted from blood. The receptor's source is a woman under 30 in good health. This rearrangement joins TRBV15 to TRBJ2-1, with 11 bases that match TRBD2. CDR3 in amino acids: CATSSLRGTSGNEQFF. The CDR3 region has the DNA TGTGCCACCAGCAGTCTTAGGGGGACTAGCGGCAATGAGCAGTTCTTC.